This paragraph reports one T cell receptor (beta chain). There are 15 residues in the CDR3. V shed 4 bases, J shed 9 bases, and the junction held 9 bases outside the gene matches. The germline V gene has CDR1 LNHDA and CDR2 SQIVND (reference sequence). This record comes from a study of early T cells in non-severe SARS-CoV-2 infection. Unique molecular identifiers were added to individual cDNA molecules. TCRdb processed the 5' RACE reads anew with MiXCR; each CDR3 protein has one entry. The data contain 29,000 or so distinct CDR3 sequences, roughly 5% of them singletons. Sequencing was carried out using whole blood. The chain links TRBV19 to TRBJ2-2; 9 bases fit TRBD1. This clonotype originated in an adult who was a healthcare worker with PCR-confirmed SARS-CoV-2 infection or an uninfected control (not recorded which). The CDR3 region has the DNA TGTGCCAGTAGTACGAAAGGACAGGGGCACAGGGAGCTGTTTTTT. Amino acid sequence: CASSTKGQGHRELFF.